Listed below are T cell receptor beta chains from one sample, sequenced in a study of T cell repertoires in cytomegalovirus infection. Using its own MiXCR run on the reads, TCRdb lists one record per CDR3 protein. This sample has hundreds of thousands of distinct CDR3 sequences, with 30% to 35% found just once. What these receptors recognize is not known. The starting material was cultured CD8+ T cells from PBMCs, obtained from culture after CMV antigen stimulation. These receptors were taken from a human donor in good health (CMV status not recorded). Some clones in this sample may be carry-over from other donors' samples. CDR3s include the opening cysteine and the closing phenylalanine or tryptophan. A D gene is named only where the DNA matches it firmly. Only part of the rows carry a size: once, few, many, or a class if the clone is expanded.

J	size	V	D	DNA	CDR3
TRBJ2-5	NA	TRBV28	TRBD2	TGTGCCAGCAGCCAATATAGCGGGAGAGAGACCCAGTACTTC	CASSQYSGRETQYF
TRBJ2-7	NA	TRBV7-9	TRBD1	TGTGCCAGCAGCTTAGGTTTTCAGGGGGTAACCTACGAGCAGTACTTC	CASSLGFQGVTYEQYF
TRBJ2-3	many	TRBV12-3/TRBV12-4	NA	TGTGCCAGCAGTTTTTTAGGCGTAACAGGGTCAGATACGCAGTATTTT	CASSFLGVTGSDTQYF
TRBJ2-1	few	TRBV4-2	NA	TGTGCCATCGTGTGGTCAGGGACGCAGTTCTTC	CAIVWSGTQFF
TRBJ1-1	many	TRBV7-3	NA	TGTGCCAGCAGCTTCACCGAGTTGGCTTTCTTT	CASSFTELAFF
TRBJ1-5	NA	TRBV13	NA	TGTGCCAGCAGCTTAGGGGAAGAGAATCAGCCCCAGCATTTT	CASSLGEENQPQHF
TRBJ2-1	many	TRBV5-4	TRBD2	TGTGCCAGCAGCTTATTTCCCGGGACTAGCGCAGATGAGCAGTTCTTC	CASSLFPGTSADEQFF
TRBJ2-1	few	TRBV6-2/TRBV6-3	TRBD1	TGTGCCAGCAGTTTACTAGGGACAGGAGATTACAATGAGCAGTTCTTC	CASSLLGTGDYNEQFF
TRBJ2-1	NA	TRBV19	TRBD2	TGTGCCAGTGGACTAGCGGGGGGCCGGAATGAGCAGTTCTTC	CASGLAGGRNEQFF
TRBJ2-2	NA	TRBV5-4	NA	TGTGCCAGCAGCCGTGAGGGGGGCCCCGGGGAGCTGTTTTTT	CASSREGGPGELFF
TRBJ2-1	NA	TRBV6-1	NA	TGTGCCAGCAGTGAACCCATCGGACAGTATTACTCCTACAATGAGCAGTTCTTC	CASSEPIGQYYSYNEQFF
TRBJ2-3	NA	TRBV4-1	NA	TGCGCCAGCAGCCAAGATTTACTCTTTAGCACAGATACGCAGTATTTT	CASSQDLLFSTDTQYF
TRBJ2-1	few	TRBV20-1	NA	TGCAGTGCTAATAAACGGGGGCCTGAGCAGTTCTTC	CSANKRGPEQFF
TRBJ1-2	NA	TRBV9	NA	TGTGCCAGCAGCGTAGAAGAATGGGTGGTGGATGGCTACACCTTC	CASSVEEWVVDGYTF
TRBJ1-5	NA	TRBV10-2	NA	TGCGCCAGCAGTTGGGACCCCAATCAGCCCCAGCATTTT	CASSWDPNQPQHF
TRBJ2-3	few	TRBV7-4	NA	TGTGCCAGCAGCTCCTTCGGGCGGGGGCCCGGAGATACGCAGTATTTT	CASSSFGRGPGDTQYF
TRBJ2-2	NA	TRBV7-6	NA	TGTGCCAGCAGCCCGGGTACATCCGGGGAGCTGTTTTTT	CASSPGTSGELFF
TRBJ2-7	NA	TRBV18	NA	TGTGCCAGCTCACCAGGGGGGTCCGGGCAGTACTTC	CASSPGGSGQYF
TRBJ2-2	few	TRBV13	TRBD2	TGTGCCAGCAGCCTGGGGACTAGCGGCGGCGGGGAGCTGTTTTTT	CASSLGTSGGGELFF
TRBJ1-1	few	TRBV27	TRBD1	TGTGCCAGCAGTCGGGACAGGTTGCCAGCTTTCTTT	CASSRDRLPAFF
TRBJ2-4	NA	TRBV5-4	TRBD2	TGTGCCAGCAGCCTAGGGACTAGCGGGGGGGCAGCCAAAAACATTCAGTACTTC	CASSLGTSGGAAKNIQYF
TRBJ2-2	NA	TRBV10-3	NA	TGTGCCATCAGTAAACAGGGACGGACCGGGGAGCTGTTTTTT	CAISKQGRTGELFF
TRBJ1-2	few	TRBV12-3/TRBV12-4	NA	TGTGCCAGCAGCGACCTTAACTATGGCTACACCTTC	CASSDLNYGYTF
TRBJ2-3	many	TRBV7-2	TRBD2	TGTGCCAGCAGCTTAGCGCAGGGACTAGGCGCAGATACGCAGTATTTT	CASSLAQGLGADTQYF
TRBJ2-1	NA	TRBV24-1	NA	TGTGCCACCAGTGACTTGACAGGACTCAATGAGCAGTTCTTC	CATSDLTGLNEQFF
TRBJ1-5	NA	TRBV28	TRBD1	TGTGCCAGCAGTGTAGGGACAGGGTGGAACAATCAGCCCCAGCATTTT	CASSVGTGWNNQPQHF
TRBJ1-5	many	TRBV7-6	NA	TGTGCCAGCAGCGTGGACAGCAGCAATCAGCCCCAGCATTTT	CASSVDSSNQPQHF
TRBJ1-5	many	TRBV6-1	NA	TGTGCCAGCAAAAAAACAGTCTATAGCAATCAGCCCCAGCATTTT	CASKKTVYSNQPQHF
TRBJ1-6	few	TRBV5-4	TRBD1	TGTGCCAGCAGCTTGAGGGACAGGGGGACTTCACCCCTCCACTTT	CASSLRDRGTSPLHF
TRBJ1-1	NA	TRBV29-1	NA	TGCAGCGTTGAGGAGGGGGATACTGAAGCTTTCTTT	CSVEEGDTEAFF
TRBJ1-1	NA	TRBV2	NA	TGTGCCAGCAGTGAAGCCCAGAACCTGAACACTGAAGCTTTCTTT	CASSEAQNLNTEAFF
TRBJ2-1	NA	TRBV6-2/TRBV6-3	NA	TGTGCCAGCAGTTTGGACACTCCAGTCTATGAGCAGTTCTTC	CASSLDTPVYEQFF
TRBJ2-2	many	TRBV5-1	NA	TGCGCCAGCAGCTTGGCCGGTAATCCCGGGGAGCTGTTTTTT	CASSLAGNPGELFF